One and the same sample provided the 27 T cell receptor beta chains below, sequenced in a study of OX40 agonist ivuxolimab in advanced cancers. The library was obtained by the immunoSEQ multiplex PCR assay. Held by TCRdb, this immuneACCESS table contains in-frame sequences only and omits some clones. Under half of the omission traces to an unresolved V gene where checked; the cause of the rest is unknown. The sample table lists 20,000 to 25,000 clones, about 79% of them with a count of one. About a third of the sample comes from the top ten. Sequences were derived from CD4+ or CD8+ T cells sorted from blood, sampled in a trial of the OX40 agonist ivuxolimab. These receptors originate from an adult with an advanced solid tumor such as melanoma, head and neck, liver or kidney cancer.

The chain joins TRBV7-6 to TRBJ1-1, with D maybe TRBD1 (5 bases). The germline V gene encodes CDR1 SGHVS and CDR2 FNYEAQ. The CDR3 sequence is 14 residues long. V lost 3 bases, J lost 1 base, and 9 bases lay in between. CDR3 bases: TGTGCCAGCAGCTTCGGGACGGAGAACACTGAAGCTTTCTTT. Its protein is CASSFGTENTEAFF.

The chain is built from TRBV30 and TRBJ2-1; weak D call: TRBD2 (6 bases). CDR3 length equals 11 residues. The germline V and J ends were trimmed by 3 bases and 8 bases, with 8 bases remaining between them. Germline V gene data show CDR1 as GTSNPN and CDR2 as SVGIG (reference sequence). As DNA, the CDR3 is TGTGCCTGGAGCGGGAGAGATGAGCAGTTCTTC. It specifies CAWSGRDEQFF.

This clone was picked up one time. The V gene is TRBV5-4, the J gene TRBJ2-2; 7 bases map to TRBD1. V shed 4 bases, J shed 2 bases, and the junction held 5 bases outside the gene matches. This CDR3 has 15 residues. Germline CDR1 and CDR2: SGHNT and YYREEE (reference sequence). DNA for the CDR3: TGTGCCAGCAGCGCCCGGGACAGCAACACCGGGGAGCTGTTTTTT. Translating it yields CASSARDSNTGELFF.

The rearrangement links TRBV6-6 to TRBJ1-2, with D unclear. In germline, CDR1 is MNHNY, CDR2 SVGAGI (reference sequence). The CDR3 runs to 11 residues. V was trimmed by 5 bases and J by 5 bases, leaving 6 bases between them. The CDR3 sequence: CASSPRYGYTF. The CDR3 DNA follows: TGTGCCAGCAGTCCTAGATATGGCTACACCTTC.

The CDR3 nucleotides are TGTGCCAGCAGTTACGGCCAGGGGAATGAGCAGTTCTTC. Protein sequence: CASSYGQGNEQFF. The chain uses TRBV6-6 and TRBJ2-1; a weak D match, TRBD1 (6 bases). This CDR3 region has 13 residues. Trimming left V 2 bases short and J 7 bases short, with 9 bases between. Per the germline V gene, CDR1 is MNHNY and CDR2 is SVGAGI (reference sequence).

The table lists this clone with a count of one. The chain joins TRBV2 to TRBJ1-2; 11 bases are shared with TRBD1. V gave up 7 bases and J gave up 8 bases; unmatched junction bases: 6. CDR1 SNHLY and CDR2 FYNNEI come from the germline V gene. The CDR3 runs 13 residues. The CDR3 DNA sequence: TGTGCCAGCATAGGACAGGGGGCGGGAGGCTACACCTTC. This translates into CASIGQGAGGYTF.

The CDR3 DNA reads TGTGCCAGCAGTGACTCGACGGGAGGCAATGAGCAGTTCTTC. Residues: CASSDSTGGNEQFF. The V gene is TRBV6-4, the J gene TRBJ2-1; 7 bases map to TRBD2. V dropped 0 bases and J dropped 6; count of bases not matched to a gene: 2. Per germline, CDR1 MRHNA and CDR2 SNTAGT. The CDR3 runs 14 residues.

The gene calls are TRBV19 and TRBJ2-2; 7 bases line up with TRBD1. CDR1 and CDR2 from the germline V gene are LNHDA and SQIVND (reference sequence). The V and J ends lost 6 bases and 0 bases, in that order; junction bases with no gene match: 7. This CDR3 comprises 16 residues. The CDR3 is CASRDRQGANTGELFF. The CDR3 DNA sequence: TGTGCCAGTAGAGATAGACAGGGCGCGAACACCGGGGAGCTGTTTTTT. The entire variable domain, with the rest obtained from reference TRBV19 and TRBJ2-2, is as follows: DGGITQSPKYLFRKEGQNVTLSCEQNLNHDAMYWYRQDPGQGLRLIYYSQIVNDFQKGDIAEGYSVSREKKESFPLTVTSAQKNPTAFYLCASRDRQGANTGELFFGEGSRLTVL.

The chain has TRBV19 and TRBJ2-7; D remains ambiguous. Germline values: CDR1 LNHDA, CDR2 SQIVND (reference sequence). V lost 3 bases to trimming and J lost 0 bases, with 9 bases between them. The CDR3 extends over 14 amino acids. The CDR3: CASSITSSSYEQYF. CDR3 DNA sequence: TGTGCCAGTAGTATTACCTCGAGCTCCTACGAGCAGTACTTC.

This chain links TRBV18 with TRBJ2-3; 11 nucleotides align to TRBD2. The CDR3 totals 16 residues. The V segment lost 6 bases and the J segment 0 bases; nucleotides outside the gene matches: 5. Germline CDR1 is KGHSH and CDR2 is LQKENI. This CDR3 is CASSRGLAESTDTQYF. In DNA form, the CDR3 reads TGTGCCAGCTCTCGGGGACTAGCGGAAAGCACAGATACGCAGTATTTT.

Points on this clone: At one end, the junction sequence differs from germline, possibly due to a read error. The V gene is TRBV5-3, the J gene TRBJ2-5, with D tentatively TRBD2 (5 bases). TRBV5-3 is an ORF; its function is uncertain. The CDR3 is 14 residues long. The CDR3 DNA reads TGTGCCAGCAGCTTGGCCGGGGTAGGAGAGACCCAGTACTTC. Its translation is CASSLAGVGETQYF.

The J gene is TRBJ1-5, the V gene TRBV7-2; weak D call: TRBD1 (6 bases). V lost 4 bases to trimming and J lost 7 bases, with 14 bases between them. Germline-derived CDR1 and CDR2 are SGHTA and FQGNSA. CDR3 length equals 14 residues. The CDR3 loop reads CASSSRQAGQPQHF. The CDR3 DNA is TGTGCCAGCAGCTCGAGACAGGCGGGACAGCCCCAGCATTTT.

The CDR3 loop is CASSQGHGYYGYTF. The CDR3 DNA reads as TGTGCCAGCAGCCAAGGTCACGGATACTATGGCTACACCTTC. The V and J genes are TRBV14 and TRBJ1-2, with unresolved D. The CDR3 runs to 14 residues. Germline V gene lookup returns CDR1 SGHDN and CDR2 FVKESK. Trimming removed 1 base from V and 3 bases from J, with 9 bases in between.

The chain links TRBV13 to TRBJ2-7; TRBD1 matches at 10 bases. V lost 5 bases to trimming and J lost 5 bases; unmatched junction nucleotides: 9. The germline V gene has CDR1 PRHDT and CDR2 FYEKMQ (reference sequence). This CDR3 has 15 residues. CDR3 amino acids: CASSKRQGAPDEQYF. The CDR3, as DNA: TGTGCCAGCAGCAAAAGACAGGGGGCGCCGGACGAGCAGTACTTC.

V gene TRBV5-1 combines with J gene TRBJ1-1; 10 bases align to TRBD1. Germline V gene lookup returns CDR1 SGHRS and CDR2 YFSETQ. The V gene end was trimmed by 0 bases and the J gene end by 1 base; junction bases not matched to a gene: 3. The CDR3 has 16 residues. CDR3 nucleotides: TGCGCCAGCAGCTTGGGGGACAGGGGTGGGAACACTGAAGCTTTCTTT. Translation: CASSLGDRGGNTEAFF. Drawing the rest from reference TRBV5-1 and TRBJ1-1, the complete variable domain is KAGVTQTPRYLIKTRGQQVTLSCSPISGHRSVSWYQQTPGQGLQFLFEYFSETQRNKGNFPGRFSGRQFSNSRSEMNVSTLELGDSALYLCASSLGDRGGNTEAFFGQGTRLTVV.

This CDR3 reads CASAEPGNTIYF. The CDR3 bases are TGTGCCAGCGCCGAACCTGGAAACACCATATATTTT. The chain combines TRBV9 with TRBJ1-3; no clear D gene. This CDR3 has 12 amino acids. V gave up 7 bases and J gave up 2 bases, with 7 bases separating them. Germline CDR1 and CDR2: SGDLS and YYNGEE.

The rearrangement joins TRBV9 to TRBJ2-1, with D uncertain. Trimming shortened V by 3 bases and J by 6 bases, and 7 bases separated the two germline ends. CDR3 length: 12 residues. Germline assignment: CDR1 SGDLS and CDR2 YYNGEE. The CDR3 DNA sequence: TGTGCCAGCAGCGCCCATTCCAATGAGCAGTTCTTC. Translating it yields CASSAHSNEQFF.

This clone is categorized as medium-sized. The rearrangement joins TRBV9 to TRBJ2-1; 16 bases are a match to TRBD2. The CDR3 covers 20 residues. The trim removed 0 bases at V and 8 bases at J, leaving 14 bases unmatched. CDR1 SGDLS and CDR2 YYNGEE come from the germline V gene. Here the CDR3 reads CASSVETPGLAGGYGDEQFF. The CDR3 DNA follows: TGTGCCAGCAGCGTAGAGACCCCGGGACTAGCGGGAGGGTACGGAGATGAGCAGTTCTTC. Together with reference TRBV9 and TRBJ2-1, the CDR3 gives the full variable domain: DSGVTQTPKHLITATGQRVTLRCSPRSGDLSVYWYQQSLDQGLQFLIQYYNGEERAKGNILERFSAQQFPDLHSELNLSSLELGDSALYFCASSVETPGLAGGYGDEQFFGPGTRLTVL.

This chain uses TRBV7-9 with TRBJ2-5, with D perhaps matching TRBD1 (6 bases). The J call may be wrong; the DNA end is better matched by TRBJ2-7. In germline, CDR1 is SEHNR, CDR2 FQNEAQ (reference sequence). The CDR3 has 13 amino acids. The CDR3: CASSDRTTYEQYF. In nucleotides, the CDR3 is TGTGCCAGCAGCGACAGGACCACCTACGAGCAGTACTTC.

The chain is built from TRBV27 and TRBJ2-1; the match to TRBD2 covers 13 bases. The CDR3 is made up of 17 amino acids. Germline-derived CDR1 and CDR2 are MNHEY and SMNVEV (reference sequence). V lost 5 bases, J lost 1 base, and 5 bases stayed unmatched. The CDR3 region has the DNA TGTGCCAGCAGTCCCCGGACTAGCGGGGGATCCTACAATGAGCAGTTCTTC. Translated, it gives CASSPRTSGGSYNEQFF.

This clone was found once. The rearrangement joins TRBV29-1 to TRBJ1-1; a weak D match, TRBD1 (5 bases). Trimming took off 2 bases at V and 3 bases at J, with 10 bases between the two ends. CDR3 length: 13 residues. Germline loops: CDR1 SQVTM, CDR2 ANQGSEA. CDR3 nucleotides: TGCAGCGTTGAATGGGGGAAGGACACTGAAGCTTTCTTT. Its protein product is CSVEWGKDTEAFF.

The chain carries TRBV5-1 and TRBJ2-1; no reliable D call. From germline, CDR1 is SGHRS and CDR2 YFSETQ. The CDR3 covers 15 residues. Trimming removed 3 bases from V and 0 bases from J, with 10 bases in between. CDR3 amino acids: CASSSRRSSYNEQFF. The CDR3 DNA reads TGCGCCAGCAGCTCCCGACGGAGCTCCTACAATGAGCAGTTCTTC.

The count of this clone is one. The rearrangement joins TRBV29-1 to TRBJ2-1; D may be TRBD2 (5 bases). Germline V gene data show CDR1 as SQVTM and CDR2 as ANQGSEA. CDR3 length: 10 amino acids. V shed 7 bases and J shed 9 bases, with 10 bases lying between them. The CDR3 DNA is TGCAGCGCCCGGACTGGTGAGCAGTTCTTC. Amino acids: CSARTGEQFF.

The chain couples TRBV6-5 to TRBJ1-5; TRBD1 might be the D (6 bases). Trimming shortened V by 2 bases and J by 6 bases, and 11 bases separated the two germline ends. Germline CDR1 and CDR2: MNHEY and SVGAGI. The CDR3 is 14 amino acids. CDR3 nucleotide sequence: TGTGCCAGCAGTTACGGGGGCCGGGCTCAGCCCCAGCATTTT. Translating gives CASSYGGRAQPQHF.

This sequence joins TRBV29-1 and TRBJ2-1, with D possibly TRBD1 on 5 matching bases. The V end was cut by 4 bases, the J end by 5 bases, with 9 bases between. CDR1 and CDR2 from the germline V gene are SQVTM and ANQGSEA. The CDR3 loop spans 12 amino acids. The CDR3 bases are TGCAGCGTTGGGACAAAAAACAATGAGCAGTTCTTC. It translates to CSVGTKNNEQFF.

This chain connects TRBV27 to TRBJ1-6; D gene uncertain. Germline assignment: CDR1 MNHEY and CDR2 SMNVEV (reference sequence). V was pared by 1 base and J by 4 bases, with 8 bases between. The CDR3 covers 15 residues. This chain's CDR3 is CASSLWAVYNSPLHF. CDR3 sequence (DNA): TGTGCCAGCAGTTTATGGGCAGTATATAATTCACCCCTCCACTTT.

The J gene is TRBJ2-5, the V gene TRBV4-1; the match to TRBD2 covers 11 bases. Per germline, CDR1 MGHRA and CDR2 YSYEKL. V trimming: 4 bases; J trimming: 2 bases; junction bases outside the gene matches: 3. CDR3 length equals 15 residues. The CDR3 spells CASSLSGGAQETQYF. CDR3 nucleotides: TGCGCCAGCAGCCTTAGCGGGGGGGCACAAGAGACCCAGTACTTC.